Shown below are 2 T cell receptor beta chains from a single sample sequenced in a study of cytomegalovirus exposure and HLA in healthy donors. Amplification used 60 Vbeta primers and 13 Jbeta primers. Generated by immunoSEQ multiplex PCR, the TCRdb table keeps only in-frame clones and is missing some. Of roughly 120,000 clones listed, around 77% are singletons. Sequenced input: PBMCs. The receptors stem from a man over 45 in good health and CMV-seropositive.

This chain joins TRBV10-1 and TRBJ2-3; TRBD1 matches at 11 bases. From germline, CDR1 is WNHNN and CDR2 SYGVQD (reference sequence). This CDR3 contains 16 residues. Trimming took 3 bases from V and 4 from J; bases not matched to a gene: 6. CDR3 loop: CASSDFPGQGADTQYF. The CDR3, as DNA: TGCGCCAGCAGTGACTTCCCGGGACAGGGGGCAGATACGCAGTATTTT.

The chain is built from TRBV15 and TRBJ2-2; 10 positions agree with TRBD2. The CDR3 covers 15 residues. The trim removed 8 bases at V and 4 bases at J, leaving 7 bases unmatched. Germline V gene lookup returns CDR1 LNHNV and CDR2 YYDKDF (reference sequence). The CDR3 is CATGKAGGPTGELFF. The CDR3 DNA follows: TGTGCCACCGGGAAAGCGGGAGGGCCCACCGGGGAGCTGTTTTTT.